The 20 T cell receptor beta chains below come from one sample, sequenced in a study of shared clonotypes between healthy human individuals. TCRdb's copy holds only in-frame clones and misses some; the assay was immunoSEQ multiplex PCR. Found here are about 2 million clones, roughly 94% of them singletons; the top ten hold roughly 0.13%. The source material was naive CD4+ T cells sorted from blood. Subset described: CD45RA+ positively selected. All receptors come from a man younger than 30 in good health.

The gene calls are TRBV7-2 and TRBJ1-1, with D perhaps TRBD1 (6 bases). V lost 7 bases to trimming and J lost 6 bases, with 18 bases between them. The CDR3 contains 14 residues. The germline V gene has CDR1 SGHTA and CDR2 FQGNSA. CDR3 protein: CASTDGQFYAEAFF. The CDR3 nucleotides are TGTGCCAGCACCGATGGACAGTTTTACGCTGAAGCTTTCTTT.

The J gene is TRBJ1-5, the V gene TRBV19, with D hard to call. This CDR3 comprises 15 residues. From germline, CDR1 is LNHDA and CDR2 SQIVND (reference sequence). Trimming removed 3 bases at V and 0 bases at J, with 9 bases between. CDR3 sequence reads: CASSMSRNSNQPQHF. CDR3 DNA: TGTGCCAGTAGTATGTCCAGGAATAGCAATCAGCCCCAGCATTTT.

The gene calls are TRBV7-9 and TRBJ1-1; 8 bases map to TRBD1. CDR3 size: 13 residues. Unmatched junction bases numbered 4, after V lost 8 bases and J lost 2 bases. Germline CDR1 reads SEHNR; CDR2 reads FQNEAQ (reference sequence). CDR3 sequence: CASCGQGNTEAFF. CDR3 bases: TGTGCCAGCTGTGGACAGGGCAACACTGAAGCTTTCTTT.

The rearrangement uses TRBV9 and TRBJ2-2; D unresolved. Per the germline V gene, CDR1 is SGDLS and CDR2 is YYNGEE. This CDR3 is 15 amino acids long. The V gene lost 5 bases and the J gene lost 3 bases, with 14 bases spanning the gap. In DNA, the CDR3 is TGTGCCAGCAGTAGTACTTCAAGTCACACCGGGGAGCTGTTTTTT. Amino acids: CASSSTSSHTGELFF.

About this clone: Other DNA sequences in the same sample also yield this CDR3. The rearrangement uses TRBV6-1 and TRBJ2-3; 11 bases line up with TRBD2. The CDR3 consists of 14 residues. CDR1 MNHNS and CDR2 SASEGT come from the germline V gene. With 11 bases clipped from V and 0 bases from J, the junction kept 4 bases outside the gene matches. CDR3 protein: CASRTSGSTDTQYF. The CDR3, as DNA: TGTGCCTCGAGGACTAGCGGGAGCACAGATACGCAGTATTTT.

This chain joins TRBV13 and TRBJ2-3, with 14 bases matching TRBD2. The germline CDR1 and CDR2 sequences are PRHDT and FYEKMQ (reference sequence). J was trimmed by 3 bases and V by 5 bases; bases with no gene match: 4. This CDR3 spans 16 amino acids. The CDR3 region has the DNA TGTGCCAGCAGCCCCCGGACTAGCGGGAGGACAGATACGCAGTATTTT. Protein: CASSPRTSGRTDTQYF.

The CDR3 coding sequence is TGTGCCAGCAGCTCACAGGGAAACACTGAAGCTTTCTTT. Translation gives CASSSQGNTEAFF. This sequence joins TRBV9 and TRBJ1-1, with D possibly matching TRBD1 (6 bases). Per germline, CDR1 SGDLS and CDR2 YYNGEE. V was trimmed by 4 bases and J by 2 bases, leaving 9 bases between them. The CDR3 sequence is 13 residues long.

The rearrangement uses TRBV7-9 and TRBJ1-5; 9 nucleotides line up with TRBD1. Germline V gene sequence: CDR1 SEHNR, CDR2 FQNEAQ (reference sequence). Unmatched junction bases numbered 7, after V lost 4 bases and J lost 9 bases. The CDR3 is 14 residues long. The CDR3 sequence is CASSSQGAQLPQHF. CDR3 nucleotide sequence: TGTGCCAGCAGCTCACAGGGGGCTCAGCTGCCCCAGCATTTT.

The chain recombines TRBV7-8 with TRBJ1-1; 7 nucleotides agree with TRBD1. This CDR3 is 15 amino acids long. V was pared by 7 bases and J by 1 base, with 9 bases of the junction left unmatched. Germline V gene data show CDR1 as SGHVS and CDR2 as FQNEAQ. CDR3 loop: CASNGGGRENTEAFF. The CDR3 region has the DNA TGTGCCAGCAACGGAGGGGGCCGGGAGAACACTGAAGCTTTCTTT.

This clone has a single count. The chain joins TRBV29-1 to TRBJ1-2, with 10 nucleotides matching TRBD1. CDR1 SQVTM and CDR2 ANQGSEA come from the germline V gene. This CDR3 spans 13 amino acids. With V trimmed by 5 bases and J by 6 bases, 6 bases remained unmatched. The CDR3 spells CSVLGQGRDGYTF. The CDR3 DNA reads TGCAGCGTTCTGGGACAGGGGCGGGATGGCTACACCTTC.

The CDR3 sequence: CAISDASGSSTDTQYF. The CDR3 coding sequence is TGTGCCATCAGTGACGCTAGCGGATCTAGCACAGATACGCAGTATTTT. The genes are TRBV10-3 and TRBJ2-3, with 7 bases fitting TRBD2. CDR3 size: 16 residues. Germline V gives CDR1 ENHRY, CDR2 SYGVKD. V dropped 3 bases and J dropped 0; count of bases not matched to a gene: 6.

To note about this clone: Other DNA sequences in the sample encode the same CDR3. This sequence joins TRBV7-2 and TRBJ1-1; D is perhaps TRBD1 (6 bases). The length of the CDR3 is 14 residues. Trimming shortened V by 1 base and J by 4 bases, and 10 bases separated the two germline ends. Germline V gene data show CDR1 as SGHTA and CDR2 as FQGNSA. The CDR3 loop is CASSLGQVGTEAFF. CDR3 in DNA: TGTGCCAGCAGCTTAGGACAGGTAGGCACTGAAGCTTTCTTT.

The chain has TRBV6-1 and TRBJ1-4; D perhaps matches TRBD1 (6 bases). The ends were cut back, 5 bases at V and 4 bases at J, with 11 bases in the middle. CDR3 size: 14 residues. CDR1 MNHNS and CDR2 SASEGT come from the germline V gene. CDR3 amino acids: CASSRTESNEKLFF. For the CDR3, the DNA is TGTGCCAGCAGTAGGACAGAGAGTAATGAAAAACTGTTTTTT.

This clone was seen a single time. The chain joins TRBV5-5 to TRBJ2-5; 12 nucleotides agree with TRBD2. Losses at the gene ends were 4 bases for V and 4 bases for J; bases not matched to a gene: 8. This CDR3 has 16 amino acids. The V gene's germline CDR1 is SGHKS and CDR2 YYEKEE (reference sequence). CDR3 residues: CASSVQPGLAGETQYF. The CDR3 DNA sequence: TGTGCCAGCAGCGTTCAACCGGGACTAGCGGGAGAGACCCAGTACTTC.

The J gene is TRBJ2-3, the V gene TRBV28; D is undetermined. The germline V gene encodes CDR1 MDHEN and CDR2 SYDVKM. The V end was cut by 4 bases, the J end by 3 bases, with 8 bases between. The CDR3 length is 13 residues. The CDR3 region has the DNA TGTGCCAGCAGTTCGATAGTTACAGATACGCAGTATTTT. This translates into CASSSIVTDTQYF. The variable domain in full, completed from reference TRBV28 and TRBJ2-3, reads DVKVTQSSRYLVKRTGEKVFLECVQDMDHENMFWYRQDPGLGLRLIYFSYDVKMKEKGDIPEGYSVSREKKERFSLILESASTNQTSMYLCASSSIVTDTQYFGPGTRLTVL.

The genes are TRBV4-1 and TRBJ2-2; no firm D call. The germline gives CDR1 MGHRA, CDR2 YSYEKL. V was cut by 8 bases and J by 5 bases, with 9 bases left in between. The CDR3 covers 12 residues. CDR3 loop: CASGRLTGELFF. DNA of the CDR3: TGCGCCAGCGGCAGGCTAACCGGGGAGCTGTTTTTT.

The CDR3 region is CASRGIDGVWTNYGYTF. For the CDR3, the DNA is TGTGCCAGTAGGGGGATAGACGGGGTGTGGACTAACTATGGCTACACCTTC. This sequence joins TRBV19 and TRBJ1-2; D not resolved. Trimming removed 6 bases from V and 0 bases from J, with 20 bases in between. The CDR3 has 17 residues. Germline V gene data show CDR1 as LNHDA and CDR2 as SQIVND (reference sequence).

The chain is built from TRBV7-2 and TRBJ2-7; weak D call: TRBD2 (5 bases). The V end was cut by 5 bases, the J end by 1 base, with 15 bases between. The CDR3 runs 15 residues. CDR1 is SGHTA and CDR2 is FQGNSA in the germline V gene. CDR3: CASSPRQSGSYEQYF. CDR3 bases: TGTGCCAGCAGCCCCCGCCAGAGCGGTTCCTACGAGCAGTACTTC.

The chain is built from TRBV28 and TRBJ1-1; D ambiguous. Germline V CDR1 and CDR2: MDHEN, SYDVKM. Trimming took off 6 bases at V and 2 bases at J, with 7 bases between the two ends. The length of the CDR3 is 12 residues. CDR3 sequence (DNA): TGTGCCAGCAGCGTATCCAACACTGAAGCTTTCTTT. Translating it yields CASSVSNTEAFF.

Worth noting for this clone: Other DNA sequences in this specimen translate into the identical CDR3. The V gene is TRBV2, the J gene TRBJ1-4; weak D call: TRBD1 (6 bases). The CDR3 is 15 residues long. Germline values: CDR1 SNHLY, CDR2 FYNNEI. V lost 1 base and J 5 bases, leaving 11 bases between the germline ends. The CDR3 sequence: CASSEGGQGNEKLFF. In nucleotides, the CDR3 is TGTGCCAGCAGTGAAGGGGGTCAGGGGAATGAAAAACTGTTTTTT. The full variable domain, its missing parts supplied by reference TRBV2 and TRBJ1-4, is EPEVTQTPSHQVTQMGQEVILRCVPISNHLYFYWYRQILGQKVEFLVSFYNNEISEKSEIFDDQFSVERPDGSNFTLKIRSTKLEDSAMYFCASSEGGQGNEKLFFGSGTQLSVL.